This T cell receptor (beta chain) appears in the sequencing data of a study of technical replicates of blood from several donors. Produced via immunoSEQ multiplex PCR; TCRdb's table is partial and in-frame only. Among more than 65,000 clones listed, 92% were seen once. The CDR3 totals 16 residues. The TCR originated in a human donor in good health. This chain uses TRBV21-1 with TRBJ2-3; TRBD1, the table's D call, lacks a check against the DNA. TRBV21-1 is recorded as a pseudogene. Sequenced material: T cells isolated from PBMCs. The DNA for the CDR3 is TGTGCCAGCAGCAAAGTGGCTTTCTCTAGCACAGATACGCAGTATTTT. It specifies CASSKVAFSSTDTQYF.